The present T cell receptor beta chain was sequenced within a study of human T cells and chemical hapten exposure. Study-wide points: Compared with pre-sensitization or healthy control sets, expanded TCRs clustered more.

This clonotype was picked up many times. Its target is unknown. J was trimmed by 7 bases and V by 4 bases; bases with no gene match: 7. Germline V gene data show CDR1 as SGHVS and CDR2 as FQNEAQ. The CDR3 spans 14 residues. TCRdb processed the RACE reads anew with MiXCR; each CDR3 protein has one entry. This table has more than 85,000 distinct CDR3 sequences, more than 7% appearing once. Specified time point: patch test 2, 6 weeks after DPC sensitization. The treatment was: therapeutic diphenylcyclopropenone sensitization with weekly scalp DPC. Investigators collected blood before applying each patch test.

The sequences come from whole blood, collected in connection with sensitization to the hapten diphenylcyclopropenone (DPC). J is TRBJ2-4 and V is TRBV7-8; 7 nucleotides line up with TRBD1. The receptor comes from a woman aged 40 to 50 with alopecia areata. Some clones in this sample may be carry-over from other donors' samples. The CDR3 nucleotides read TGTGCCAGCAGCTCAACGACAGGGCGGAACATTCAGTACTTC. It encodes CASSSTTGRNIQYF.